This is a list of T cell receptor beta chains from one sample in a study of T-cell reconstitution after alpha-beta-depleted transplantation in children. TCRdb reprocessed the PCR reads with MiXCR, giving one entry per CDR3 protein. The table records about 580,000 distinct CDR3 sequences, 20% to 25% of them present only once. Sample: PBMCs, mostly from graft donor cells, taken 360 days after TCRalphabeta/CD19-depleted stem cell transplant. These receptors were taken from a boy less than two years old who had a stem cell transplant for acute myeloid leukemia, so the T cells may come from the graft donor. Both conserved end residues are part of each CDR3. Each record gives: clone size, V gene, D gene, J gene, CDR3 protein, CDR3 DNA. A D gene is named only where the DNA matches it firmly. The listing skips clone size in some rows; elsewhere it reads once, few, many or a size class.

many	TRBV7-8	TRBD1	TRBJ2-3	CASSLGGQGAGDTQYF	TGTGCCAGCAGCTTAGGGGGACAGGGGGCGGGAGATACGCAGTATTTT
many	TRBV12-3/TRBV12-4	TRBD2	TRBJ2-1	CASSLAGGPNEQFF	TGTGCCAGCAGTTTGGCGGGGGGGCCAAATGAGCAGTTCTTC
many	TRBV29-1	NA	TRBJ1-3	CSVERQPGGTIYF	TGCAGCGTCGAACGGCAGCCTGGCGGCACCATATATTTT
many	TRBV13	NA	TRBJ2-2	CASSPFRTGRTGELFF	TGTGCCAGCAGCCCTTTTCGGACGGGCCGCACCGGGGAGCTGTTTTTT
NA	TRBV18	NA	TRBJ2-3	CASSPLELGEGADTQYF	TGTGCCAGCTCACCCTTGGAACTGGGGGAAGGCGCAGATACGCAGTATTTT
many	TRBV3-1	TRBD2	TRBJ2-1	CASSPWTSGSSYNEQFF	TGTGCCAGCAGCCCGTGGACTAGCGGGAGCTCCTACAATGAGCAGTTCTTC
many	TRBV25-1	NA	TRBJ1-1	CASSEFLGDTEAFF	TGTGCCAGCAGTGAATTCTTGGGGGACACTGAAGCTTTCTTT
NA	TRBV4-2	NA	TRBJ1-2	CASSQERGEDYGYTF	TGTGCCAGCAGCCAAGAAAGGGGTGAAGACTATGGCTACACCTTC
NA	TRBV20-1	NA	TRBJ1-1	CSATGTYIGAEAFF	TGCAGTGCAACCGGGACATACATAGGGGCTGAAGCTTTCTTT
few	TRBV20-1	NA	TRBJ2-7	CSARREAGNGEQYF	TGCAGTGCTAGAAGGGAGGCAGGAAATGGCGAGCAGTACTTC
NA	TRBV7-2	NA	TRBJ2-1	CASSDESGPSYNEQFF	TGTGCCAGCAGCGACGAGTCGGGGCCTTCCTACAATGAGCAGTTCTTC
NA	TRBV20-1	TRBD1	TRBJ1-6	CSARRDSNSPLHF	TGCAGTGCTAGGAGGGACAGTAATTCACCCCTCCACTTT
many	TRBV6-1	NA	TRBJ2-1	CASTYRDTGDNEQFF	TGTGCCAGCACCTACAGGGACACCGGGGACAATGAGCAGTTCTTC
few	TRBV20-1	TRBD1	TRBJ2-2	CSARGDRATGELFF	TGCAGTGCTAGGGGGGACAGGGCCACCGGGGAGCTGTTTTTT
few	TRBV4-1	NA	TRBJ1-5	CASSRPPRGNQPQHF	TGCGCCAGCAGCCGCCCCCCCAGGGGAAATCAGCCCCAGCATTTT
many	TRBV4-3	NA	TRBJ2-3	CASSQTVVDPDTQYF	TGCGCCAGCAGCCAAACTGTCGTAGACCCAGATACGCAGTATTTT
NA	TRBV2	NA	TRBJ2-7	CASSDWVTGSYEQYF	TGTGCCAGCAGTGATTGGGTTACGGGCTCCTACGAGCAGTACTTC
many	TRBV28	NA	TRBJ2-5	CASSPPFGSYPQETQYF	TGTGCCAGCAGTCCCCCTTTCGGGTCCTACCCACAAGAGACCCAGTACTTC
many	TRBV5-1	NA	TRBJ1-5	CARYGEGNQPQHF	TGCGCCCGATACGGGGAGGGCAATCAGCCCCAGCATTTT
NA	TRBV4-1	NA	TRBJ2-7	CASSQGMETYEQYF	TGCGCCAGCAGCCAAGGAATGGAGACCTACGAGCAGTACTTC
many	TRBV7-2	NA	TRBJ2-5	CASSLVQETQYF	TGTGCCAGCAGCTTAGTGCAAGAGACCCAGTACTTC
few	TRBV12-3/TRBV12-4	TRBD2	TRBJ2-3	CASRPGLAGGHTDTQYF	TGTGCCAGCAGGCCGGGACTAGCGGGGGGCCACACAGATACGCAGTATTTT
NA	TRBV12-3/TRBV12-4	NA	TRBJ2-2	CASRQRLNTGELFF	TGTGCCAGCAGACAGCGGTTAAACACCGGGGAGCTGTTTTTT
many	TRBV7-5	NA	TRBJ2-7	CISVPEAYQGSSYEQYF	NA
many	TRBV4-3	TRBD1	TRBJ2-1	CASSLDRGRWNEQFF	TGCGCCAGCAGCCTGGACAGGGGGCGGTGGAATGAGCAGTTCTTC
NA	TRBV7-6	NA	TRBJ2-5	CASTHGPSWETQYF	TGTGCCAGTACGCATGGGCCGTCATGGGAGACCCAGTACTTC
many	TRBV4-1	NA	TRBJ1-1	CASSRASMNTEAFF	TGCGCCAGCAGCCGGGCCTCAATGAACACTGAAGCTTTCTTT
NA	TRBV7-9	NA	TRBJ1-5	CASSFGSHNQPQHF	TGTGCCAGCAGCTTCGGAAGCCACAATCAGCCCCAGCATTTT
NA	TRBV5-1	NA	TRBJ2-5	CASSRLVIQETQYF	TGCGCCAGCAGCCGCCTCGTTATCCAAGAGACCCAGTACTTC
NA	TRBV10-3	NA	TRBJ2-7	CAISESEGTRYEQYF	TGTGCCATCAGTGAGTCGGAGGGAACCCGCTACGAGCAGTACTTC
NA	TRBV7-2	TRBD1	TRBJ2-3	CASSRRQGGADTQYF	TGTGCCAGCAGCCGCAGACAGGGGGGAGCAGATACGCAGTATTTT
many	TRBV4-2	TRBD1	TRBJ2-1	CASSQGYIGDRNRDNEQFF	TGTGCCAGCAGCCAGGGATACATTGGGGACAGAAACAGGGACAATGAGCAGTTCTTC
few	TRBV5-5	NA	TRBJ2-5	CASSPQPPAQETQYF	TGTGCCAGCAGCCCGCAACCGCCAGCCCAAGAGACCCAGTACTTC
many	TRBV10-3	NA	TRBJ1-1	CAIRDGLNTEAFF	TGTGCCATCAGGGACGGTCTGAACACTGAAGCTTTCTTT
NA	TRBV9	TRBD1	TRBJ2-3	CASSVDRATDTQYF	TGTGCCAGCAGCGTGGACAGGGCGACAGATACGCAGTATTTT
few	TRBV29-1	NA	TRBJ2-2	CSVGTGPNTGELFF	TGCAGCGTGGGTACAGGTCCGAACACCGGGGAGCTGTTTTTT
few	TRBV15	NA	TRBJ2-3	CATSRDRQWTDTQYF	TGTGCCACCAGCAGAGATCGGCAATGGACAGATACGCAGTATTTT
NA	TRBV2	TRBD2	TRBJ2-1	CAPGAGGPNEQFF	TGTGCTCCCGGGGCGGGGGGGCCGAATGAGCAGTTCTTC
NA	TRBV24-1	NA	TRBJ2-3	CATSDSPWMGPDTQYF	TGTGCCACCAGTGACTCTCCCTGGATGGGTCCAGATACGCAGTATTTT
NA	TRBV20-1	TRBD1	TRBJ2-3	CSASAWERGPNTQYF	TGCAGTGCTAGTGCATGGGAGAGGGGGCCCAATACGCAGTATTTT